The present T cell receptor beta chain was sequenced within a study of blood T cell repertoires in COVID-19. Study overall: Samples representing acute and convalescent COVID-19 were sourced from the United States, Italy and Spain. PBMCs, B-cell-depleted T cells, or T cells were the source of the cDNA or gDNA that made up the material.

Measured with immunoSEQ multiplex PCR; TCRdb has only the in-frame clones, and not every one. The table includes roughly 330,000 clones, roughly 86% detected once. The CDR3 consists of 14 residues. V was pared by 7 bases and J by 5 bases, with 12 bases between. The germline V gene encodes CDR1 MDHEN and CDR2 SYDVKM. Seattle participants joined during active infection and were tracked over time. J is TRBJ1-6 and V is TRBV28, with D tentatively TRBD1 (5 bases). Sequencing was done on a sample of peripheral blood. The sequence derives from a man younger than 40 with COVID-19, enrolled during active disease. The CDR3 loop is CASKPWGDNSPLHF. The CDR3 coding sequence is TGTGCCAGCAAGCCCTGGGGCGATAATTCACCCCTCCACTTT.